One and the same sample provided the 20 T cell receptor beta chains below, sequenced in a study of cytomegalovirus exposure and HLA in healthy donors. PCR used 60 Vbeta primers and 13 Jbeta primers. Profiling relied on immunoSEQ multiplex PCR, and the TCRdb table lists in-frame clones only, not all of them. This sample has some 130,000 clones, with 55% to 80% found just once. Source material: PBMCs. These receptors were taken from a woman between 40 and 50 years old in good health and CMV-seronegative.

V is TRBV10-3 and J is TRBJ2-3, with TRBD1 matching over 7 bases. V shed 0 bases, J shed 1 base, and the junction held 10 bases outside the gene matches. Germline V gene data show CDR1 as ENHRY and CDR2 as SYGVKD. The CDR3 has 18 residues. The CDR3 here is CAISESFDTGVRTDTQYF. The CDR3 DNA sequence: TGTGCCATCAGTGAGTCATTCGATACAGGGGTTCGCACAGATACGCAGTATTTT.

The rearrangement joins TRBV5-1 to TRBJ1-4, with 11 nucleotides matching TRBD1. The V segment lost 3 bases and the J segment 1 base; nucleotides outside the gene matches: 11. The CDR3 is 19 amino acids. CDR1 and CDR2 from the germline V gene are SGHRS and YFSETQ. The CDR3 nucleotides are TGCGCCAGCAGCTCGTACCCCGGGACAGGGGGAATAACTAATGAAAAACTGTTTTTT. Protein sequence: CASSSYPGTGGITNEKLFF.

Regarding this clone: This specimen includes other DNA sequences encoding the same CDR3. J is TRBJ2-1 and V is TRBV7-3, with TRBD2 matching over 9 bases. The CDR3 totals 14 residues. The germline V gene encodes CDR1 SGHTA and CDR2 FQGTGA. The ends lost 4 bases at V and 5 bases at J; junction bases unmatched: 3. The CDR3 loop reads CASSSSGGHNEQFF. The CDR3 nucleotides are TGTGCCAGCAGCTCCAGCGGGGGGCACAATGAGCAGTTCTTC.

This chain links TRBV4-3 with TRBJ2-1; D uncertain. Germline CDR1 LGHNA, CDR2 YSLEER. The CDR3 is 14 residues long. Trimming pared 0 bases from V and 7 bases from J, leaving 10 bases between. The CDR3 DNA is TGCGCCAGCAGCCAAGACTCTCTGAGGAATGAGCAGTTCTTC. Amino acids: CASSQDSLRNEQFF.

This chain uses TRBV14 with TRBJ2-5; perhaps TRBD1 as D (8 bases). This CDR3 comprises 19 residues. In germline, CDR1 is SGHDN, CDR2 FVKESK. Trimming left V 4 bases short and J 4 bases short, with 28 bases between. CDR3 bases: TGTGCCAGCAGCCCGGAAACGTACTCTGGACAGGGAGGGGCAGAGACCCAGTACTTC. It codes for CASSPETYSGQGGAETQYF.

The rearrangement links TRBV7-9 to TRBJ2-1; tentatively, D is TRBD2 (5 bases). CDR3 length: 14 amino acids. V lost 1 base and J lost 6, with 10 bases in between. Germline V gene data show CDR1 as SEHNR and CDR2 as FQNEAQ (reference sequence). The CDR3 coding sequence is TGTGCCAGCAGCTTAGGGGCGGGTGGCAATGAGCAGTTCTTC. Amino acids: CASSLGAGGNEQFF.

The chain combines TRBV7-2 with TRBJ2-2; TRBD1 agrees at 7 bases. The CDR3 sequence is 15 residues long. The trim removed 4 bases at V and 1 base at J, leaving 3 bases unmatched. CDR1 is SGHTA, CDR2 FQGNSA, per germline. The CDR3 reads CASSYRQGNTGELFF. The CDR3 DNA reads TGTGCCAGCAGCTACAGACAGGGGAACACCGGGGAGCTGTTTTTT.

The V gene is TRBV10-3, the J gene TRBJ1-1, with D perhaps TRBD1 (5 bases). Germline V CDR1 and CDR2: ENHRY, SYGVKD. V was clipped by 0 bases and J by 8 bases, with 10 bases between them. The length of the CDR3 is 13 residues. The CDR3 DNA reads TGTGCCATCAGTGAGTCGCGGGGGTTAGAAGCTTTCTTT. This encodes CAISESRGLEAFF.

The CDR3 loop is CASSLVKGAIYGYTF. DNA of the CDR3: TGTGCCAGCAGCTTAGTTAAGGGGGCTATTTATGGCTACACCTTC. V gene TRBV7-8 combines with J gene TRBJ1-2; 7 nucleotides agree with TRBD1. The CDR3 extends over 15 amino acids. After removal of 1 base from V and 5 bases from J, the junction contained 7 bases not matched to a gene. Germline CDR1 SGHVS, CDR2 FQNEAQ.

The chain joins TRBV7-9 to TRBJ1-1; D is possibly TRBD1 (6 bases). Germline loops: CDR1 SEHNR, CDR2 FQNEAQ (reference sequence). The CDR3 contains 15 residues. V lost 0 bases to trimming and J lost 0 bases, with 8 bases between them. CDR3 DNA: TGTGCCAGCAGCTTAGCCGGGACACTGAACACTGAAGCTTTCTTT. Translated: CASSLAGTLNTEAFF.

The rearrangement uses TRBV6-4 and TRBJ2-1, with 7 bases lining up with TRBD2. In germline, CDR1 is MRHNA, CDR2 SNTAGT. The CDR3 sequence is 16 residues long. V trimming: 0 bases; J trimming: 5 bases; junction bases outside the gene matches: 7. CDR3: CASSDSKSGAHNEQFF. The CDR3 nucleotides are TGTGCCAGCAGTGACTCAAAAAGCGGGGCCCACAATGAGCAGTTCTTC.

The CDR3 protein is CASSVDGGWGAFF. CDR3 bases: TGTGCCAGCAGTGTTGACGGAGGGTGGGGAGCTTTCTTT. The chain joins TRBV28 to TRBJ1-1, with D uncertain. The ends were cut back, 5 bases at V and 10 bases at J, with 17 bases in the middle. Germline V lookup: CDR1 MDHEN, CDR2 SYDVKM. This CDR3 has 13 residues. The entire variable domain, with the rest obtained from reference TRBV28 and TRBJ1-1, is as follows: DVKVTQSSRYLVKRTGEKVFLECVQDMDHENMFWYRQDPGLGLRLIYFSYDVKMKEKGDIPEGYSVSREKKERFSLILESASTNQTSMYLCASSVDGGWGAFFGQGTRLTVV.

This chain joins TRBV5-1 and TRBJ2-7; weak D call: TRBD1 (5 bases). This CDR3 spans 13 amino acids. Germline assignment: CDR1 SGHRS and CDR2 YFSETQ. V lost 1 base and J 7 bases, leaving 12 bases between the germline ends. CDR3 in amino acids: CASSLSRVGEQYF. The CDR3 DNA reads as TGCGCCAGCAGCTTGAGCAGGGTTGGAGAGCAGTACTTC.

This clone has only a few counts. This chain joins TRBV2 and TRBJ1-1; D not certain. Per germline, CDR1 SNHLY and CDR2 FYNNEI. The CDR3 has 14 residues. V was trimmed by 9 bases and J by 4 bases, leaving 18 bases between them. The CDR3 spells CARLGTHGVTEAFF. The CDR3 nucleotides read TGTGCCAGGTTAGGCACTCACGGGGTCACTGAAGCTTTCTTT. Full variable domain (remainder filled in from reference TRBV2 and TRBJ1-1): EPEVTQTPSHQVTQMGQEVILRCVPISNHLYFYWYRQILGQKVEFLVSFYNNEISEKSEIFDDQFSVERPDGSNFTLKIRSTKLEDSAMYFCARLGTHGVTEAFFGQGTRLTVV.

V usage is TRBV5-1 and J usage is TRBJ2-1; the match to TRBD2 covers 8 bases. This CDR3 contains 11 residues. V lost 5 bases, J lost 10 bases, and 2 bases stayed unmatched. CDR1 is SGHRS, CDR2 YFSETQ, per germline. The CDR3 nucleotides are TGCGCCAGCAGAACGGGGGGGGAGCAGTTCTTC. This translates into CASRTGGEQFF. The whole variable domain, remainder taken from reference TRBV5-1 and TRBJ2-1, is KAGVTQTPRYLIKTRGQQVTLSCSPISGHRSVSWYQQTPGQGLQFLFEYFSETQRNKGNFPGRFSGRQFSNSRSEMNVSTLELGDSALYLCASRTGGEQFFGPGTRLTVL.

The V and J genes are TRBV5-4 and TRBJ1-2; D may be TRBD1 (5 bases). The V gene lost 0 bases and the J gene lost 4 bases, with 16 bases spanning the gap. The CDR3 consists of 16 residues. Germline CDR1 is SGHNT and CDR2 is YYREEE (reference sequence). CDR3 region: CASSLAGQGRTYGYTF. The CDR3 DNA follows: TGTGCCAGCAGCTTGGCCGGGCAGGGTCGAACCTATGGCTACACCTTC.

The rearrangement joins TRBV11-2 to TRBJ1-5; 11 bases map to TRBD1. The germline V gene has CDR1 SGHAT and CDR2 FQNNGV. The CDR3 consists of 16 residues. V shed 4 bases and J 5 bases; nucleotides not matched to a gene: 7. The CDR3 spells CASSSGGTGGYQPQHF. CDR3 DNA sequence: TGTGCCAGCAGCTCCGGAGGGACAGGGGGTTATCAGCCCCAGCATTTT. Filled out from reference TRBV11-2 and TRBJ1-5, the complete variable domain reads EAGVAQSPRYKIIEKRQSVAFWCNPISGHATLYWYQQILGQGPKLLIQFQNNGVVDDSQLPKDRFSAERLKGVDSTLKIQPAKLEDSAVYLCASSSGGTGGYQPQHFGDGTRLSIL.

There are a few counts of this clone. The chain carries TRBV6-1 and TRBJ1-1, with 7 positions matching TRBD1. Germline-derived CDR1 and CDR2 are MNHNS and SASEGT. After removal of 8 bases from V and 1 base from J, the junction contained 7 bases not matched to a gene. CDR3 length: 14 residues. DNA for the CDR3: TGTGCCAGCGGTAGACAGGGCCAGAACACTGAAGCTTTCTTT. Protein: CASGRQGQNTEAFF.

Note on this clone: Other DNA sequences of this sample code for an identical CDR3. The V and J genes are TRBV27 and TRBJ1-6; TRBD1 matches 7 bases. The length of the CDR3 is 14 residues. Trimming removed 2 bases from V and 7 bases from J; junction bases left unmatched: 2. Germline V gives CDR1 MNHEY, CDR2 SMNVEV (reference sequence). In nucleotides, the CDR3 is TGTGCCAGCAGTTTAGGACAGGCCAATTCACCCCTCCACTTT. As protein: CASSLGQANSPLHF.

J is TRBJ1-4 and V is TRBV10-2, with TRBD1 matching 11 bases. Germline lookup yields CDR1 WSHSY and CDR2 SAAADI. The CDR3 runs 16 residues. V dropped 8 bases and J dropped 7; count of bases not matched to a gene: 12. The CDR3 here is CASSEISGTGGEKLFF. For the CDR3, the DNA is TGCGCCAGCTCTGAGATCTCCGGGACAGGGGGTGAAAAACTGTTTTTT.